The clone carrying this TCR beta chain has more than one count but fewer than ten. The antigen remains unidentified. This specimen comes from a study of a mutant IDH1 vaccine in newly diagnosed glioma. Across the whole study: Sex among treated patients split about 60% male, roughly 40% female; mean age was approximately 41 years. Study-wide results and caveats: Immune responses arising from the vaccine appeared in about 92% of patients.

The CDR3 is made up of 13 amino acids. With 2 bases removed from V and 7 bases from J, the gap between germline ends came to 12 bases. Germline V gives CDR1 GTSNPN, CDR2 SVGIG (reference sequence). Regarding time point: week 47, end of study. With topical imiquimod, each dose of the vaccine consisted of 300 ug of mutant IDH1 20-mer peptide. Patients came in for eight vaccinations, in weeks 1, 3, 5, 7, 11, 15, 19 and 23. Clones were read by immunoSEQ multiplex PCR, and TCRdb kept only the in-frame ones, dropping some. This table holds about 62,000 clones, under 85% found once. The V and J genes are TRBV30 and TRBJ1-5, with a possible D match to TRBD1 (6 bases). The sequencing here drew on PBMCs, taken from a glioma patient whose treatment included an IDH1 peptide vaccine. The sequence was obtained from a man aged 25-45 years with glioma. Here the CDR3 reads CAWSMGAGQPQHF. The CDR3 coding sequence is TGTGCCTGGAGTATGGGGGCCGGACAGCCCCAGCATTTT. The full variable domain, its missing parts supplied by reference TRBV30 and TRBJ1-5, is SQTIHQWPATLVQPVGSPLSLECTVEGTSNPNLYWYRQAAGRGLQLLFYSVGIGQISSEVPQNLSASRPQDRQFILSSKKLLLSDSGFYLCAWSMGAGQPQHFGDGTRLSIL.